A selection of T cell receptor beta chains follows, all from one sample in a study of T-cell reconstitution after alpha-beta-depleted transplantation in children. TCRdb reprocessed the PCR reads via MiXCR and lists one record per CDR3 protein. The repertoire holds more than 85,000 distinct CDR3 sequences, with about 9.3% as singletons. The sample was PBMCs from the stem cell graft donor, taken from the stem cell graft. The receptor source for this set is a human donor who donated a stem cell graft to a child with acute lymphoblastic leukemia. Both conserved end residues are part of each CDR3. A D gene is named only where the DNA matches it firmly. The size entry is marked missing in some rows and otherwise reads once, few, many or a size class.

>TRBV18|.|.|TRBJ1-6
CASSPGSERAPLHF
TGTGCCAGCTCACCGGGATCCGAACGGGCACCCCTCCACTTT
>TRBV12-3/TRBV12-4|many|TRBD2|TRBJ2-3
CATMIAGGPNTQYF
TGTGCCACCATGATAGCGGGGGGGCCGAATACGCAGTATTTT
>TRBV12-3/TRBV12-4|many|.|TRBJ1-2
CASSFEGGYTF
TGTGCCAGCAGTTTTGAAGGAGGCTACACCTTC
>TRBV5-1|many|TRBD1|TRBJ1-1
CASSLGTGDGAFF
TGCGCCAGCAGCTTGGGGACAGGGGATGGAGCTTTCTTT
>TRBV30|many|.|TRBJ1-4
CAWRQATGGYEKLFF
TGTGCCTGGAGGCAGGCGACAGGAGGGTATGAAAAACTGTTTTTT
>TRBV9|many|TRBD2|TRBJ2-1
CASSVGGTSVEQFF
TGTGCCAGCAGCGTTGGTGGGACTAGCGTTGAGCAGTTCTTC
>TRBV4-3|many|.|TRBJ2-3
CASSRTDGSTDTQYF
TGCGCCAGCAGCCGGACAGACGGTAGCACAGATACGCAGTATTTT
>TRBV5-6|many|.|TRBJ2-2
CASSLGTRQVTGELFF
TGTGCCAGCAGCTTGGGTACCCGACAGGTAACCGGGGAGCTGTTTTTT
>TRBV7-9|many|.|TRBJ2-7
CASSPAGYEQYF
TGTGCCAGCAGCCCAGCAGGGTACGAGCAGTACTTC
>TRBV7-2|many|TRBD1|TRBJ1-1
CASSLAWDRGPNTEAFF
TGTGCCAGCAGCTTAGCGTGGGACAGGGGACCCAACACTGAAGCTTTCTTT
>TRBV6-5|many|.|TRBJ2-1
CASSYQGTYNEQFF
TGTGCCAGCAGTTACCAGGGGACCTACAATGAGCAGTTCTTC
>TRBV29-1|many|TRBD2|TRBJ2-1
CSVAAGIPNEQFF
TGCAGCGTTGCAGCGGGAATTCCCAATGAGCAGTTCTTC
>TRBV5-1|many|TRBD1|TRBJ2-7
CASSLGTGPLYEQYF
TGCGCCAGCAGCTTGGGGACAGGCCCTCTCTACGAGCAGTACTTC
>TRBV18|.|.|TRBJ2-3
CASSPLLTSTDTQYF
TGTGCCAGCTCACCTCTGCTAACTAGCACAGATACGCAGTATTTT
>TRBV11-1|many|TRBD1|TRBJ2-1
CASSTRTGQYPTRSYNEQFF
TGTGCCAGCAGCACCAGAACGGGACAGTACCCAACTCGGAGCTACAATGAGCAGTTCTTC
>TRBV11-2|.|TRBD1|TRBJ1-1
CASSLRKVQGQNTEAFF
TGTGCCAGCAGCTTACGGAAAGTACAGGGGCAGAACACTGAAGCTTTCTTT
>TRBV29-1|many|.|TRBJ1-4
CSVEDPLGPKLFF
TGCAGCGTTGAAGACCCCCTCGGGCCAAAACTGTTTTTT
>TRBV9|many|TRBD2|TRBJ2-5
CASSVGGWLAGEETQYF
TGTGCCAGCAGCGTAGGAGGTTGGCTCGCGGGGGAAGAGACCCAGTACTTC
>TRBV5-4|many|.|TRBJ2-1
CASSILGPSANNEQFF
TGTGCCAGCAGCATTTTAGGGCCAAGCGCTAACAATGAGCAGTTCTTC
>TRBV5-6|many|TRBD2|TRBJ2-1
CASSYATSGNFRGEQFF
TGTGCCAGCAGCTACGCTACTAGCGGGAATTTTAGGGGTGAGCAGTTCTTC
>TRBV12-3/TRBV12-4|few|.|TRBJ1-1
CASSPLALMNTEAFF
TGTGCCAGCAGTCCCTTAGCCCTCATGAACACTGAAGCTTTCTTT
>TRBV28|many|TRBD2|TRBJ2-1
CASSFRLAASSYNEQFF
TGTGCCAGCAGTTTTCGACTAGCGGCGAGCTCCTACAATGAGCAGTTCTTC
>TRBV7-2|many|.|TRBJ1-5
CASSLRQANQPQHF
TGTGCCAGCAGCCTCAGACAGGCCAATCAGCCCCAGCATTTT
>TRBV19|.|.|TRBJ2-5
CASSIRGETQYF
TGTGCCAGTAGTATCCGAGGGGAGACCCAGTACTTC
>TRBV12-3/TRBV12-4|many|.|TRBJ1-6
CASSFLGVSYNSPLHF
TGTGCCAGCAGTTTTCTCGGGGTTTCCTATAATTCACCCCTCCACTTT
>TRBV7-2|many|TRBD2|TRBJ2-7
CASSAGDLGEQYF
TGTGCCAGCAGCGCGGGGGACCTTGGCGAGCAGTACTTC
>TRBV6-2/TRBV6-3|.|TRBD2|TRBJ2-3
CASGDLRAGAADTQYF
TGTGCCAGCGGTGATCTGAGGGCGGGAGCTGCAGATACGCAGTATTTT
>TRBV7-2|many|.|TRBJ1-5
CASSLIGQGGQGYQPQHF
TGTGCCAGCAGCTTAATAGGTCAGGGCGGCCAAGGGTATCAGCCCCAGCATTTT
>TRBV10-2|many|.|TRBJ1-5
CASRALGAENQPQHF
TGCGCCAGCAGAGCCTTGGGGGCAGAAAATCAGCCCCAGCATTTT
>TRBV20-1|many|TRBD2|TRBJ2-2
CSARGREGFVTGELFF
TGCAGTGCTAGAGGCCGGGAGGGGTTTGTTACCGGGGAGCTGTTTTTT
>TRBV7-2|many|.|TRBJ2-7
CASSLLGTPRVESF
TGTGCCAGCAGCTTATTAGGGACACCCAGGGTTGAGTCCTTC
>TRBV5-1|many|.|TRBJ2-3
CASSLASPNTQYF
TGCGCCAGCAGCTTGGCCAGCCCGAATACGCAGTATTTT
>TRBV18|many|.|TRBJ2-7
CASSPPNRYYEQYF
TGTGCCAGCTCACCACCGAACAGGTACTACGAGCAGTACTTC
>TRBV6-5|many|.|TRBJ1-4
CASSYGGSRPTNEKLFF
TGTGCCAGCAGTTACGGGGGATCCCGACCAACTAATGAAAAACTGTTTTTT
>TRBV6-1|many|TRBD1|TRBJ1-4
CASRPGGGGEKLFF
TGTGCCAGCAGACCAGGGGGCGGAGGTGAAAAACTGTTTTTT
>TRBV7-2|.|.|TRBJ1-6
CASSPQGWRYNSPLHF
TGTGCCAGCAGCCCGCAGGGATGGAGGTATAATTCACCCCTCCACTTT
>TRBV6-6|many|.|TRBJ1-4
CASTWGAVEKLFF
TGTGCCAGCACGTGGGGGGCTGTTGAAAAACTGTTTTTT
>TRBV7-9|many|TRBD1|TRBJ2-7
CASSLIPGTDYEQYF
TGTGCCAGCAGCTTAATTCCGGGGACAGACTACGAGCAGTACTTC
>TRBV10-3|many|.|TRBJ2-7
CAIGGTYEQYF
TGTGCCATTGGGGGAACCTACGAGCAGTACTTC
>TRBV20-1|many|TRBD1|TRBJ2-1
CSARLPGTGVLMSYNEQFF
TGCAGTGCCCGACTTCCCGGGACAGGCGTCCTGATGTCCTACAATGAGCAGTTCTTC